This TCR beta chain appears in the sequencing data of a study of T cells in Graves' hyperthyroidism and ophthalmopathy. Trimming cost V 7 bases and J 2 bases, with 15 bases left between them. CDR1 and CDR2 from the germline V gene are SNHLY and FYNNEI. There are 15 residues in the CDR3. The CDR3 regions of TCR beta were amplified from RNA transcripts. The TCR CDR3 was amplified in a first-round RT-PCR using the HTBI primer set. Using its own MiXCR run on the multiplex PCR reads, TCRdb lists one record per CDR3 protein. This table holds hundreds of thousands of distinct CDR3 sequences, about 17% found once. Patients were aged 18 to 65, had disease duration under 2 months, and had newly diagnosed hyperthyroidism. This clonotype was picked up many times.

The chain has TRBV2 and TRBJ1-5, with a weak D call TRBD1 (5 bases). Sequenced sample: blood. The clonotype comes from a woman under 40 with Graves' hyperthyroidism. CDR3 in DNA: TGTGCCAGCAAAAAGGGGTTCTCAGGCAATCAGCCCCAGCATTTT. Its protein is CASKKGFSGNQPQHF.